This entry concerns a single T cell receptor (beta chain). This clone was seen just once. There is no known antigen for this receptor. Base qualities were left out, and no much larger clone turns up one base away. The data were taken from a study of blood T cell repertoires in COVID-19 (dated by TCRdb to 2020 to 2021). Study-wide context: Collaborator samples came from the United States, Italy and Spain and covered acute and convalescent phases of COVID-19. The prospective study material was composed of cDNA or gDNA derived from T cells, B-cell-depleted T cells, or PBMCs. HLA class I and class II types, where available, came from metadata supplied by the sample provider rather than from assay-based typing. The repertoires were made available in a free public database intended to serve as a resource for research on the immune response to SARS-CoV-2. Samples came from the ongoing ImmuneRACE study (first 160 participants) plus 1,254 subjects from 6 global collaborators. The sample metadata nearly always contained a de-identified subject ID, COVID-19 status, age in years and sex. The dataset comprised deeply sampled blood TCRbeta repertoires from subjects exposed to, actively infected with, or recovered from COVID-19.

TCRbeta CDR3 regions were amplified from genomic DNA by means of the immunoSEQ Assay, a bias-controlled multiplex PCR. Turning to the authors' computational methods: Within the assay, amplification of reference gene primers was used to estimate how many nucleated cells each sample contained. To quantify the absolute abundance of each unique TCRbeta CDR3 rearrangement, sequence reads were collapsed and filtered. For each sample, productive Simpson clonality was calculated as the square root of Simpson's diversity index across productive rearrangements. Entries here come from immuneACCESS through TCRdb and include only in-frame sequences with V and J called. Some clones fail to appear in such tables; in the studies checked, an unresolved V gene covers under half of the shortfall, and the cause of the remainder is unknown. V and J calls and clone size are given by that table; D and trimming were obtained from the DNA. The sample yields roughly 260,000 clones; roughly three quarters were counted once. 3% to 4% of the sample lies in the top ten.

General conclusions and limits of the study: How much clinical and demographic metadata was included differed by source and by participant, and the metadata was provided uncurated.

V loses 7 bases at its end and J loses 6 bases; junction bases beyond the gene matches: 12. From its cysteine to its phenylalanine, the CDR3 spans 16 amino acids. This entry keeps only the CDR3 DNA: 48 bases, framed from base 1. The germline V gene supplies CDR1 KGHDR and CDR2 SFDVKD. The collaborating institutions used their own protocols to collect whole blood in K2EDTA tubes. For TCRbeta analysis, collaborators shipped samples as frozen whole blood, isolated PBMCs, or DNA extracted from either of those sample types. The V and J segments used are TRBV24-1 and TRBJ2-1, with 9 bases in between that match TRBD1. This TCR came from a woman between 40 and 55 years old with active or convalescent COVID-19. Sample: peripheral blood. The CDR3 protein: CATRAAGQGKSNEQFF. The nucleotide sequence reads TGTGCCACCAGAGCGGCGGGACAGGGTAAGAGCAATGAGCAGTTCTTC.